This is a list of T cell receptor beta chains from one sample in a study of T-cell memory formation after mild COVID-19. Via MiXCR, TCRdb re-called the 5' RACE reads, giving one row per CDR3 protein. The sample yields a few hundred thousand distinct CDR3 sequences, around 25% seen once. Sequenced material: PBMCs or a T cell subset sorted from them (not recorded which). All receptors come from an adult woman who had mild COVID-19 (a few samples of this study predate the infection). Cell type and time point are not known. Each CDR3 is given with its conserved first and last residue.

v_call cdr3_aa
TRBV6-6 CASSYTDWGNTIYF
TRBV12-3/TRBV12-4 CASSATTSGDSRVF
TRBV7-6 CASTRDRMYAEAFF
TRBV6-5 CASTETGGFTGELFF
TRBV12-3/TRBV12-4 CASHRDSTYEQYF
TRBV5-1 CASSLGGPQFF
TRBV12-3/TRBV12-4 CASSSFNEQFF
TRBV6-2/TRBV6-3 CASIPNLVGFEETQYF
TRBV20-1 CSASGLIRGSSGNEQFF
TRBV7-2 CASSFRTYGYTF
TRBV7-6 CASSPAGTSVFPTDTQYF
TRBV7-9 CASSPTAGSNSPLHF
TRBV2 CASREDWNTEAFF
TRBV24-1 CATSSGTSYEQYF
TRBV5-1 CASSLAGGYGYTF
TRBV29-1 CSVSAGGPNEQYF
TRBV5-6 CASSLAGLLKETQYF
TRBV7-2 CASSLTPNTDTQYF
TRBV7-2 CASSPRQGYEQYF
TRBV3-1 CASSHRDPYEQYF
TRBV4-1 CASSQGTGGVTEAFF
TRBV2 CASSLFRGYGNTIYF
TRBV27 CASSLNGGGAYEQYF
TRBV12-3/TRBV12-4 CASSFLLNNEQFF
TRBV6-4 CASSPQGESGYTF
TRBV6-5 CASRLVSGANVLTF
TRBV7-6 CASSLALAGGINNEQFF
TRBV25-1 CASSSLGDSSNEKLFF
TRBV12-3/TRBV12-4 CASSFDALELADAYEQYF
TRBV12-3/TRBV12-4 CATSSGGGPTKQYF
TRBV11-2 CASSSGTGAVPNEQFF
TRBV6-5 CASRRPGTKADEQFF
TRBV2 CATPGLAGFGANVLTF
TRBV30 CAWSTGGGNSPLHF
TRBV19 CASSTQISSYEQYF
TRBV6-2/TRBV6-3 CATDAGTVPREQYF
TRBV18 CASSHGTGESEQYF
TRBV7-9 CASSARQGESEQYF
TRBV7-8 CASSGQGVGSGNTIYF
TRBV3-1 CASRGGLATYNEQFF
TRBV7-8 CASRPPGNGELFF
TRBV5-1 CASSATDSNEQFF
TRBV12-3/TRBV12-4 CASTPGPGNGANVLTF
TRBV20-1 CSAPPGQGGMYEQYF
TRBV27 CASSSGPPGEQYF
TRBV19 CASSVIGSEDTGELFF
TRBV7-3 CASSLYGTPNTGELFF
TRBV19 CASSPWTDNSPLHF
TRBV18 CASSAEGRDTGELFF
TRBV4-1 CASSQVDGVYEQYF
TRBV27 CASSFRTGGNYGYTF
TRBV5-1 CASSLWAGEYNEQFF
TRBV24-1 CATSSQGPGSYNEQFF
TRBV24-1 CATSDSTSGRYEQYF